This T cell receptor (beta chain) is drawn from a study of T cell repertoires in cytomegalovirus infection. Study observations and caveats: Public TCR beta family frequency separated CMV-and-HLA carriers, including in an independent cohort. Dominating the ex vivo response were TCR beta clonotypes that were CMV-specific and HLA-C-restricted.

The table lists this clonotype with a few counts. No antigen is known for it. After removal of 6 bases from V and 4 bases from J, the junction contained 11 bases not matched to a gene. This CDR3 is built from 17 residues. Germline V gene sequence: CDR1 SGHAT, CDR2 FQNNGV. From the reads, TCRdb called clonotypes with MiXCR, one entry per CDR3 protein. The sample lists approximately 500,000 distinct CDR3 sequences; roughly 29% were seen once. This clonotype was obtained from a human donor in good health (CMV status not recorded). Some clones in this sample may be carry-over from other donors' samples. Sequencing was performed on PBMCs. V and J are TRBV11-2 and TRBJ2-1; 11 positions agree with TRBD2. This CDR3 is CASRPLPLAGGYNEQFF. The CDR3 coding sequence is TGTGCCAGCAGACCGCTCCCCCTAGCGGGAGGTTACAATGAGCAGTTCTTC. The full variable domain, its missing parts supplied by reference TRBV11-2 and TRBJ2-1, is EAGVAQSPRYKIIEKRQSVAFWCNPISGHATLYWYQQILGQGPKLLIQFQNNGVVDDSQLPKDRFSAERLKGVDSTLKIQPAKLEDSAVYLCASRPLPLAGGYNEQFFGPGTRLTVL.